This T cell receptor beta chain is from a study of blood T cell repertoires in COVID-19. Study details: COVID-19 samples, acute and convalescent, were from the United States, Italy and Spain. Sources were T cells, B-cell-depleted T cells, or PBMCs; the material itself was cDNA or gDNA.

Trimming removed 5 bases from V and 7 bases from J; junction bases left unmatched: 5. CDR3 size: 13 residues. The germline CDR1 and CDR2 sequences are MNHEY and SMNVEV (reference sequence). Original methodology: Estimated nucleated cell counts came from reference gene primer amplification. Method: immunoSEQ multiplex PCR; TCRdb's copy keeps in-frame clones and lacks some. Clone size and V and J calls were adopted from that table, with D and trimming inferred from the DNA. This sample yields about 140,000 clones, of which around 78% are seen a single time; roughly 2% belongs to the top ten. The rearrangement uses TRBV27 and TRBJ2-1; 7 nucleotides line up with TRBD1. This receptor was obtained from a woman aged 60 to 75 with acute or convalescent COVID-19. Sequenced input: peripheral blood. CDR3 DNA sequence: TGTGCCAGCAGTCAGGGGGTTGTTAATGAGCAGTTCTTC. This codes for CASSQGVVNEQFF.